This T cell receptor (beta chain) was identified in a study of vaccination and CD4 T cells after COVID-19. Study outcomes and limitations: Spike mono-reactivity was shown by 304 of 307 vaccine-specific clones in convalescent patients.

There are 14 residues in the CDR3. A few counts support this clonotype. The antigen is unknown. An Oncomine TCR Beta short-read assay was used to sequence the DNA from cultured CD4+ T cells. Genomic DNA was isolated from cultured CD4+ T cells. Each CDR3 protein is one row after TCRdb ran MiXCR on the PCR reads. The data contain 15,000 to 20,000 distinct CDR3 sequences, 38% of them singletons. Stated treatment: roughly 10-day PBMC culture with coronavirus spike peptide pools or control peptides (ViraFEST assay). This TCR was sampled from a human donor who had recovered from COVID-19. The chain employs TRBV21-1 and TRBJ2-3. TRBV21-1 is described as a pseudogene. Sequencing input: CD4+ T cells from blood, cultured in vitro. The CDR3 loop is CASSKFLSTDTQYF. The CDR3 DNA reads TGTGCCAGCAGCAAATTCCTTAGCACAGATACGCAGTATTTT.